A single sample is the source of the 30 T cell receptor beta chains below, sequenced in a study of blood T cell repertoires in COVID-19 (TCRdb year 2020). The library was made by the immunoSEQ multiplex PCR assay. TCRdb carries this immuneACCESS record with in-frame sequences only. Its versions omit some clonotypes, under half of them owing to an unresolved V gene in the studies checked, with the rest unexplained. Recorded for this sample are some 260,000 clones; 87% of them occurred a single time. The ten largest make up nearly 6.5% of the sample. The sample consisted of PBMCs or T cells enriched from blood (not recorded which). The receptors were gathered from a woman younger than 45 with acute COVID-19.

This clone came up once. The chain couples TRBV4-3 to TRBJ2-3, with D tentatively TRBD2 (5 bases). The germline V gene has CDR1 LGHNA and CDR2 YSLEER. V lost 0 bases and J lost 8, with 18 bases in between. CDR3 length: 16 amino acids. This chain's CDR3 is CASSQDSTVGVRTQYF. The DNA for the CDR3 is TGCGCCAGCAGCCAAGATTCTACTGTGGGAGTACGTACGCAGTATTTT.

V gene TRBV24-1 combines with J gene TRBJ2-1, with D perhaps TRBD1 (5 bases). The CDR3 is made up of 12 amino acids. Trimming took 9 bases from V and 9 from J, leaving 14 bases between them. Germline V gene sequence: CDR1 KGHDR, CDR2 SFDVKD. CDR3 bases: TGTGCCACCGATTCGGACCAGGGTGAGCAGTTCTTC. This encodes CATDSDQGEQFF.

This clone has a single count. V usage is TRBV19 and J usage is TRBJ2-7; the match to TRBD1 covers 7 bases. CDR3 length: 14 residues. The J segment lost 3 bases and the V segment lost 1 base, leaving 3 bases of the junction unmatched. The germline CDR1 and CDR2 sequences are LNHDA and SQIVND (reference sequence). CDR3 residues: CASSIGQGLYEQYF. The CDR3 DNA is TGTGCCAGTAGTATAGGACAGGGCCTCTACGAGCAGTACTTC.

The chain combines TRBV7-9 with TRBJ2-7; a possible D gene is TRBD2 (5 bases). The CDR3 loop spans 15 amino acids. V lost 1 base and J 4 bases, leaving 14 bases between the germline ends. Germline assignment: CDR1 SEHNR and CDR2 FQNEAQ (reference sequence). The CDR3: CASSLGLGGSYEQYF. The CDR3 DNA sequence: TGTGCCAGCAGCTTAGGACTCGGTGGGAGTTACGAGCAGTACTTC. The full variable domain, in which reference TRBV7-9 and TRBJ2-7 provide the parts outside the CDR3, is DTGVSQNPRHKITKRGQNVTFRCDPISEHNRLYWYRQTLGQGPEFLTYFQNEAQLEKSRLLSDRFSAERPKGSFSTLEIQRTEQGDSAMYLCASSLGLGGSYEQYFGPGTRLTVT.

The chain combines TRBV5-1 with TRBJ2-1, with 8 nucleotides matching TRBD1. The trim removed 4 bases at V and 0 bases at J, leaving 9 bases unmatched. The CDR3 length is 17 residues. The germline V gene has CDR1 SGHRS and CDR2 YFSETQ. The CDR3 spells CASSSGQGVFSYNEQFF. Here the CDR3 DNA reads TGCGCCAGCAGCAGTGGACAGGGAGTATTCTCCTACAATGAGCAGTTCTTC.

This clone showed up just once. V and J are TRBV5-1 and TRBJ1-3; D may be TRBD1 (5 bases). There are 16 residues in the CDR3. Germline CDR1 reads SGHRS; CDR2 reads YFSETQ. V dropped 3 bases and J dropped 0 bases, with 13 bases sitting between them. The CDR3 sequence is CASSWTTGSSGNTIYF. The CDR3 DNA reads as TGCGCCAGCAGCTGGACAACAGGAAGCTCTGGAAACACCATATATTTT.

This chain links TRBV21-1 with TRBJ2-7; the D segment call TRBD2 is taken from the table without a DNA check. TRBV21-1 is given as a pseudogene. CDR3 size: 17 residues. CDR3 region: CASSKWSGGGDIYEQYF. The CDR3 coding sequence is TGTGCCAGCAGCAAGTGGAGCGGCGGGGGAGATATCTACGAGCAGTACTTC.

V is TRBV5-4 and J is TRBJ1-2; TRBD1 matches at 7 bases. The CDR3 covers 12 residues. J lost 10 bases, V lost 4 bases, and 7 bases had no gene match. CDR1 is SGHNT and CDR2 is YYREEE in the germline V gene (reference sequence). The CDR3 DNA is TGTGCCAGCAGCACCGGACAGGAAGCCTACACCTTC. Protein product: CASSTGQEAYTF.

This clone was counted a few times. Different DNA sequences within this sample yield the same CDR3. V gene TRBV3-1 (or the pseudogene TRBV3-2) combines with J gene TRBJ2-7; D is unclear. Germline V CDR1 and CDR2: LGHDT, YNNKEL (reference sequence). The CDR3 length is 12 residues. V lost 4 bases, J lost 3 bases, and 7 bases lay in between. CDR3 sequence reads: CASSPPGYEQYF. The CDR3 DNA sequence: TGTGCCAGCAGCCCCCCCGGCTACGAGCAGTACTTC.

V usage is TRBV18 and J usage is TRBJ1-2; the match to TRBD1 covers 7 bases. Germline V gives CDR1 KGHSH, CDR2 LQKENI. The CDR3 runs 15 residues. With 2 bases clipped from V and 0 bases from J, the junction kept 3 bases outside the gene matches. The DNA of the CDR3 is TGTGCCAGCTCACCAGAGGGACAGTCTAACTATGGCTACACCTTC. It yields the protein CASSPEGQSNYGYTF.

V is TRBV19 and J is TRBJ2-4, with 7 bases that match TRBD1. This CDR3 spans 14 amino acids. The germline V gene has CDR1 LNHDA and CDR2 SQIVND (reference sequence). Trimming at V came to 6 bases and at J to 9 bases, leaving 11 bases not matched to a gene. The CDR3 is CASSLTGAGGIQYF. The CDR3 coding sequence is TGTGCCAGTAGCCTTACAGGGGCAGGGGGCATTCAGTACTTC.

The rearrangement links TRBV5-4 to TRBJ2-5; weak D call: TRBD2 (5 bases). V lost 1 base, J lost 1 base, and 8 bases lay in between. The CDR3 contains 14 residues. In germline, CDR1 is SGHNT, CDR2 YYREEE (reference sequence). The CDR3 nucleotides are TGTGCCAGCAGCTTGAGAAGCGGCCAAGAGACCCAGTACTTC. Translating gives CASSLRSGQETQYF.

J is TRBJ2-7 and V is TRBV18; maybe TRBD1 (6 bases). Germline CDR1 is KGHSH and CDR2 is LQKENI. CDR3 length: 14 residues. Between the trimmed V and J ends, which lost 6 bases and 0 bases, there was a span of 12 bases. Here the CDR3 reads CASSPDRPSYEQYF. CDR3 DNA sequence: TGTGCCAGCTCCCCCGACAGGCCCTCCTACGAGCAGTACTTC.

V is TRBV29-1 and J is TRBJ1-4; D uncertain. Per germline, CDR1 SQVTM and CDR2 ANQGSEA. The CDR3 has 10 amino acids. Trimming removed 6 bases at V and 11 bases at J, with 10 bases between. Here the CDR3 DNA reads TGCAGCGTCTGGAGAGGGAAACTGTTTTTT. Its protein product is CSVWRGKLFF.

The CDR3 region has the DNA TGTGCCAGCAGCGCGGGACACCTACTTCGGCCCGGGGAGCTGTTTTTT. Translating it yields CASSAGHLLRPGELFF. The chain recombines TRBV9 with TRBJ2-2; a weak D match, TRBD1 (6 bases). CDR3 size: 16 residues. Germline assignment: CDR1 SGDLS and CDR2 YYNGEE. V shed 3 bases and J shed 6 bases, with 18 bases lying between them.

This sequence joins TRBV5-4 and TRBJ2-1; possibly TRBD2 for D (7 bases). Trimming removed 3 bases at V and 12 bases at J, with 22 bases between. Germline CDR1 reads SGHNT; CDR2 reads YYREEE (reference sequence). This CDR3 has 15 residues. CDR3 protein: CASSSRRGGGVGQFF. CDR3 sequence (DNA): TGTGCCAGCAGCTCACGCCGCGGGGGCGGGGTGGGGCAGTTCTTC.

The chain has TRBV10-3 and TRBJ2-2; 7 positions agree with TRBD1. Germline V gene lookup returns CDR1 ENHRY and CDR2 SYGVKD. J gave up 7 bases and V 11 bases, and 7 bases lay outside the gene matches. CDR3 size: 12 residues. The CDR3 DNA reads TGTGCCTATGGACAGGAGGTCGGGGAGCTGTTTTTT. Amino acids: CAYGQEVGELFF.

The CDR3 nucleotides are TGTGCCAGCAGCTTAATGGAGGAGGACACCGGGGAGCTGTTTTTT. Translating gives CASSLMEEDTGELFF. The rearrangement uses TRBV7-3 and TRBJ2-2; tentative D call: TRBD2 (5 bases). The CDR3 sequence is 15 residues long. V gave up 1 base and J gave up 3 bases, with 9 bases separating them. Looked up from germline, CDR1 is SGHTA and CDR2 is FQGTGA.

The genes are TRBV21-1 and TRBJ2-7; the table gives TRBD1 as D, unverified against the DNA. TRBV21-1 has pseudogene status. This CDR3 is built from 11 residues. The CDR3 sequence: CASSLGLEQYF. The CDR3 region has the DNA TGTGCCAGCAGCCTGGGCCTCGAGCAGTACTTC.

The chain carries TRBV7-2 and TRBJ2-5, with a weak D call TRBD2 (5 bases). V was trimmed by 7 bases and J by 5 bases, leaving 20 bases between them. Looked up from germline, CDR1 is SGHTA and CDR2 is FQGNSA. There are 15 residues in the CDR3. The CDR3 loop reads CASTPTGLARETQYF. Here the CDR3 DNA reads TGTGCCAGCACCCCCACCGGACTTGCCCGGGAGACCCAGTACTTC.

V usage is TRBV5-1 and J usage is TRBJ2-5, with D maybe TRBD2 (5 bases). Trimming removed 1 base at V and 4 bases at J, with 11 bases between. This CDR3 has 14 residues. CDR1 SGHRS and CDR2 YFSETQ come from the germline V gene. CDR3 in DNA: TGCGCCAGCAGCTTGCGAGGGAATTCAGAGACCCAGTACTTC. Translated, it gives CASSLRGNSETQYF.

This clone was counted a few times. The CDR3 is CASTGQGAIVGAYEQYF. CDR3 DNA sequence: TGTGCCAGCACGGGACAGGGGGCAATAGTGGGGGCCTACGAGCAGTACTTC. The chain combines TRBV2 with TRBJ2-7, with 12 bases matching TRBD1. Germline CDR1 SNHLY, CDR2 FYNNEI. The V and J ends lost 7 bases and 2 bases, in that order; junction bases with no gene match: 12. This CDR3 is built from 17 residues.

The V call is TRBV12-3 or TRBV12-4, the J call TRBJ1-2, with 7 bases fitting TRBD1. With 5 bases clipped from V and 8 bases from J, the junction kept 8 bases outside the gene matches. This CDR3 has 13 amino acids. The CDR3 DNA reads as TGTGCCAGCAGTCCGGAGGGGGCATGGGGCTACACCTTC. Protein: CASSPEGAWGYTF.

This sequence joins TRBV11-1 and TRBJ1-1, with 7 bases lining up with TRBD1. V gave up 5 bases and J gave up 1 base; unmatched junction bases: 10. Germline values: CDR1 SGHAT, CDR2 FQDESV (reference sequence). The CDR3 sequence is 16 residues long. The DNA of the CDR3 is TGTGCCAGCAGCGCGGAGGGGGCGGGACCGAACACTGAAGCTTTCTTT. This gives the protein CASSAEGAGPNTEAFF.

The genes are TRBV27 and TRBJ2-3; 7 bases agree with TRBD2. CDR3 length: 15 amino acids. Germline V gives CDR1 MNHEY, CDR2 SMNVEV (reference sequence). With 6 bases clipped from V and 6 bases from J, the junction kept 12 bases outside the gene matches. The CDR3 DNA is TGTGCCAGCAGCCCTGGGCGGGGGTCCGCGGATACGCAGTATTTT. It codes for CASSPGRGSADTQYF.

The chain joins TRBV11-3 to TRBJ2-1; D may be TRBD2 (6 bases). V was shortened by 5 bases and J by 6 bases, with 17 bases between the two germline ends. Germline lookup yields CDR1 SGHNT and CDR2 YENEEA. The CDR3 runs to 15 residues. CDR3 sequence reads: CASSAEGRDRNEQFF. The CDR3 nucleotides are TGTGCCAGCAGCGCCGAGGGGCGGGACCGCAATGAGCAGTTCTTC.

The chain links TRBV2 to TRBJ2-3; TRBD2 matches at 10 bases. Germline V gives CDR1 SNHLY, CDR2 FYNNEI. The V gene end was trimmed by 9 bases and the J gene end by 4 bases; junction bases not matched to a gene: 10. CDR3 length: 15 amino acids. The CDR3, as DNA: TGTGCCAGTCGGGGCCAGCGGGGGGGCCCAGATACGCAGTATTTT. Translating gives CASRGQRGGPDTQYF.

The chain carries TRBV24-1 and TRBJ1-1; D remains ambiguous. The CDR3 spans 13 residues. V was trimmed by 9 bases and J by 0 bases, leaving 10 bases between them. The germline gives CDR1 KGHDR, CDR2 SFDVKD. CDR3 residues: CATPRRMNTEAFF. The CDR3 bases are TGTGCCACCCCCAGGCGAATGAACACTGAAGCTTTCTTT.

The gene calls are TRBV7-2 and TRBJ2-1; 8 bases are a match to TRBD2. Germline loops: CDR1 SGHTA, CDR2 FQGNSA. The junction had 10 bases not matched to a gene; V was cut back by 5 bases and J by 10 bases. The CDR3 is 14 amino acids. Here the CDR3 DNA reads TGTGCCAGCAGCACTAATAGCGGGATGCGGGAGCAGTTCTTC. Its translation is CASSTNSGMREQFF.

A few counts support this clone. The chain combines TRBV18 with TRBJ1-1; D gene ambiguous. Germline V lookup: CDR1 KGHSH, CDR2 LQKENI. V gave up 3 bases and J gave up 4 bases, with 15 bases separating them. The length of the CDR3 is 15 residues. Here the CDR3 DNA reads TGTGCCAGCTCACCCGGGTCCGCGATGAGCACTGAAGCTTTCTTT. It encodes CASSPGSAMSTEAFF.